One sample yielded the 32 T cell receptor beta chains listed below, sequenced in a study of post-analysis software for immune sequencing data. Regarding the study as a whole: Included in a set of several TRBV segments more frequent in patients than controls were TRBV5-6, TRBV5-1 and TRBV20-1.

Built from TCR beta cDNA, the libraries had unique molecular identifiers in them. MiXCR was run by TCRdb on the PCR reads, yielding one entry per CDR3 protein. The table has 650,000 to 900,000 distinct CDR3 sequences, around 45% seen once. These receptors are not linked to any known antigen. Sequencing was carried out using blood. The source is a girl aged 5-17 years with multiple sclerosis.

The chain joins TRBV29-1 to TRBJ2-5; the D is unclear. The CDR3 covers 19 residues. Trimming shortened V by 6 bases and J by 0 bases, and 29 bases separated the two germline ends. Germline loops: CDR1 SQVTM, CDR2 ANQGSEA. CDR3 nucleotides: TGCAGCGTAAAATCGTCAGGCCTACCCTCCGTCGGGTACCAAGAGACCCAGTACTTC. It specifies CSVKSSGLPSVGYQETQYF.

For the CDR3, the DNA is TGCGCCAGCAGCCGTTCTAGGACGGTGTCCTACGAGCAGTACTTC. Amino acid sequence: CASSRSRTVSYEQYF. This chain uses TRBV5-1 with TRBJ2-7; D remains unclear. Looked up from germline, CDR1 is SGHRS and CDR2 is YFSETQ. The CDR3 extends over 15 amino acids. V lost 4 bases, J lost 1 base, and 15 bases lay in between.

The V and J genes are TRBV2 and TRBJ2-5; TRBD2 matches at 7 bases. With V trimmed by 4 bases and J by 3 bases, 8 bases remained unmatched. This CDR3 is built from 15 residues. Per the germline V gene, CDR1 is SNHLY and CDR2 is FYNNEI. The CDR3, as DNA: TGTGCCAGCAGTGGAACGGGAGGTATAAAAGAGACCCAGTACTTC. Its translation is CASSGTGGIKETQYF.

The CDR3 bases are TGCAGTGCTAGATTCCCCCCTAGCTCGGGACAGGGGACGGGAGGGGCCAACGTCCTGACTTTC. It encodes CSARFPPSSGQGTGGANVLTF. The genes are TRBV20-1 and TRBJ2-6; 10 positions match TRBD1. The junction had 20 bases not matched to a gene; V was cut back by 2 bases and J by 4 bases. CDR3 length equals 21 residues. Germline lookup yields CDR1 DFQATT and CDR2 SNEGSKA (reference sequence).

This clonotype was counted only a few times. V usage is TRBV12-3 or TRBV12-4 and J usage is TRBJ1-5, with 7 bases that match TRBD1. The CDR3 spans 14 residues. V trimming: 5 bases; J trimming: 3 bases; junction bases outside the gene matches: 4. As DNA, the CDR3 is TGTGCCAGCAGTAACACAGGGGCCAATCAGCCCCAGCATTTT. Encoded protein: CASSNTGANQPQHF.

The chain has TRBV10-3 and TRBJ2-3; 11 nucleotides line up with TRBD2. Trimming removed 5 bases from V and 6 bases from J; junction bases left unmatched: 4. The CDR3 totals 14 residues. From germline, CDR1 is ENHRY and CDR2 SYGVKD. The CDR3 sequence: CAISPGLAADTQYF. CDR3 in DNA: TGTGCCATCAGTCCGGGACTAGCGGCGGATACGCAGTATTTT.

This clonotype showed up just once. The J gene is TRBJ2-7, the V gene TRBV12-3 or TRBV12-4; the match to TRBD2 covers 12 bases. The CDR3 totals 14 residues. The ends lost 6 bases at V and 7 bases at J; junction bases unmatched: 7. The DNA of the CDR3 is TGTGCCAGCAGACCTAGCGGGAGGGCCGATGAGCAGTACTTC. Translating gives CASRPSGRADEQYF.

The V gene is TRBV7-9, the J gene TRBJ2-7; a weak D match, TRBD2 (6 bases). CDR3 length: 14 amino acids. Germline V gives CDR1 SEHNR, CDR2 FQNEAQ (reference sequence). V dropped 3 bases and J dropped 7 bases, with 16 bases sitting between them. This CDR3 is CASSLTGTGEEQYF. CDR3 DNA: TGTGCCAGCAGCTTGACCGGGACGGGAGAAGAGCAGTACTTC.

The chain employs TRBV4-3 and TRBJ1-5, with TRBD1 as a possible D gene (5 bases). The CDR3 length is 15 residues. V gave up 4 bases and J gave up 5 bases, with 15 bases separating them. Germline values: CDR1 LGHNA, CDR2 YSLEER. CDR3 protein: CASSRDSGADQPQHF. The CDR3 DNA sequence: TGCGCCAGCAGCCGGGACTCTGGGGCTGATCAGCCCCAGCATTTT.

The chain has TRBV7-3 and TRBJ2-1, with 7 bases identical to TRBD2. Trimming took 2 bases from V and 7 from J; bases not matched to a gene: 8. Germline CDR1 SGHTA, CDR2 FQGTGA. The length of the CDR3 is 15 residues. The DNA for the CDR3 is TGTGCCAGCAGCTTAGGCCTAGCGGAGAGAAATGAGCAGTTCTTC. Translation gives CASSLGLAERNEQFF. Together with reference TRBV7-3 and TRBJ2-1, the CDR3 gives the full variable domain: GAGVSQTPSNKVTEKGKYVELRCDPISGHTALYWYRQSLGQGPEFLIYFQGTGAADDSGLPNDRFFAVRPEGSVSTLKIQRTERGDSAVYLCASSLGLAERNEQFFGPGTRLTVL.

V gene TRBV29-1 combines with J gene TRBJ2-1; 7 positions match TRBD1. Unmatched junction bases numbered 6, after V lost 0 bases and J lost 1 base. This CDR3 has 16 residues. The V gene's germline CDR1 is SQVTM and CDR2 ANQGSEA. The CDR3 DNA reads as TGCAGCGTTGAAGATCTAACAGGGGCTTCCTACAATGAGCAGTTCTTC. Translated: CSVEDLTGASYNEQFF.

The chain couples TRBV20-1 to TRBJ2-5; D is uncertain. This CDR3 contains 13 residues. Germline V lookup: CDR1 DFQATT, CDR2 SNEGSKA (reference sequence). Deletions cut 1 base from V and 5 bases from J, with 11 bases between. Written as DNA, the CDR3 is TGCAGTGCTAGAGGGCTGGCTAGGGAGACCCAGTACTTC. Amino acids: CSARGLARETQYF.

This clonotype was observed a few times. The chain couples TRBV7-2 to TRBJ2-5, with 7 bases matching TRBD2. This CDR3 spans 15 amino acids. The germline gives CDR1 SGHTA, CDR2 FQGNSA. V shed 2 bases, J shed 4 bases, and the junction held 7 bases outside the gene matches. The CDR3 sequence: CASSLRASGRETQYF. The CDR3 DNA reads TGTGCCAGCAGCTTACGGGCTAGCGGACGAGAGACCCAGTACTTC.

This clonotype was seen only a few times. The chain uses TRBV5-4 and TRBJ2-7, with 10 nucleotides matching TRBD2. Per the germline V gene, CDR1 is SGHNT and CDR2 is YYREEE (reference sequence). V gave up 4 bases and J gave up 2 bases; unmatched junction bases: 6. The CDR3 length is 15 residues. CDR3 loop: CASSGGTSAAYEQYF. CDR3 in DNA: TGTGCCAGCAGCGGTGGGACTAGCGCTGCCTACGAGCAGTACTTC.

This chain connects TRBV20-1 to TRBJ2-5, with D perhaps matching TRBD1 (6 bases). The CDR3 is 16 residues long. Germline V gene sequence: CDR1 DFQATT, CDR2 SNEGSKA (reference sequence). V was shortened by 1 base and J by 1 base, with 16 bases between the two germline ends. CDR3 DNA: TGCAGTGCTAGAGCGCCGAAAGGGGGAACCCAAGAGACCCAGTACTTC. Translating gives CSARAPKGGTQETQYF.

DNA of the CDR3: TGCAGTGCTAGAGATCCCAGGGCTAGCGGGAACATAGCCAAAAACATTCAGTACTTC. Protein: CSARDPRASGNIAKNIQYF. The chain is built from TRBV20-1 and TRBJ2-4; 9 nucleotides match TRBD2. The CDR3 is 19 amino acids. Germline loops: CDR1 DFQATT, CDR2 SNEGSKA (reference sequence). Losses at the gene ends were 0 bases for V and 0 bases for J; bases not matched to a gene: 12.

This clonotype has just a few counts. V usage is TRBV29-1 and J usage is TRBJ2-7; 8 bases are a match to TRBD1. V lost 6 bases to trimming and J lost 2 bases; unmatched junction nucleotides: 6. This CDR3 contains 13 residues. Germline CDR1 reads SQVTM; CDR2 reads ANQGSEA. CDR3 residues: CSVAPTGAYEQYF. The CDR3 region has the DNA TGCAGCGTCGCCCCGACAGGGGCCTACGAGCAGTACTTC.

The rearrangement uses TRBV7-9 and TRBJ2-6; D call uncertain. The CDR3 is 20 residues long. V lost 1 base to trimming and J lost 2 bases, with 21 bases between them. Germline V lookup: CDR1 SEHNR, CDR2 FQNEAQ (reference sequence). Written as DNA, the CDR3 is TGTGCCAGCAGCTTAGTAAATTCTGGTGGGATCCCCACTGGGGCCAACGTCCTGACTTTC. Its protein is CASSLVNSGGIPTGANVLTF.

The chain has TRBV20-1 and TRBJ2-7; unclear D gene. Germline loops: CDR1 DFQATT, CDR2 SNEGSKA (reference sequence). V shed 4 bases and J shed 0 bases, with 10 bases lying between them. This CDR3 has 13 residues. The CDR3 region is CSAIGRSSYEQYF. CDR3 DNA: TGCAGTGCTATCGGCCGAAGCTCCTACGAGCAGTACTTC.

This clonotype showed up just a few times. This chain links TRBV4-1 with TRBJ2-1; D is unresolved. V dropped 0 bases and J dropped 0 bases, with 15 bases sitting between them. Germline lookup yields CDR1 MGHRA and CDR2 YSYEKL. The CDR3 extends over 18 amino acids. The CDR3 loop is CASSQDLLDRYSYNEQFF. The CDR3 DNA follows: TGCGCCAGCAGCCAAGATCTCCTCGACCGTTACTCCTACAATGAGCAGTTCTTC.

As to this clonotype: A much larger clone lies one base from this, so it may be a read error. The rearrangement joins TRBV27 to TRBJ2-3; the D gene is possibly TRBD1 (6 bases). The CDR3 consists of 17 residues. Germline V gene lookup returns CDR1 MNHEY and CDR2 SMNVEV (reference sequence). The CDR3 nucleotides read TGTGCCAGCAGTTGGATAAAAACGGGACAAAACACAGATATGCAGTATTTT. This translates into CASSWIKTGQNTDMQYF.

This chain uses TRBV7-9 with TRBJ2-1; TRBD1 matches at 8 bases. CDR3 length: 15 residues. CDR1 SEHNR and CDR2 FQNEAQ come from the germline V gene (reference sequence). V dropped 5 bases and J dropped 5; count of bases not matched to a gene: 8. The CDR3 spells CASSPPRTGNNEQFF. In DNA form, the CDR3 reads TGTGCCAGCAGCCCCCCTCGGACAGGGAACAATGAGCAGTTCTTC.

The DNA for the CDR3 is TGTGCCAGCAGCCAAGAATCGGGGTTGGGGGATACGCAGTATTTT. It codes for CASSQESGLGDTQYF. The chain combines TRBV11-2 with TRBJ2-3; D possibly corresponds to TRBD2 (5 bases). The CDR3 consists of 15 residues. V lost 5 bases and J 6 bases, leaving 18 bases between the germline ends. CDR1 and CDR2 (germline): SGHAT, FQNNGV.

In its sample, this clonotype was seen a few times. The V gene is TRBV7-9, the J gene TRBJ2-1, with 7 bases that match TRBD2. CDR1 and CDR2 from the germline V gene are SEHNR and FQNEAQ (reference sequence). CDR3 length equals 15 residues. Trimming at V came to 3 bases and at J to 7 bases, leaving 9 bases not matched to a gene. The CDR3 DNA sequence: TGTGCCAGCAGCTTGGTTGCGGGAGTTTTTAATGAGCAGTTCTTC. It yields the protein CASSLVAGVFNEQFF.

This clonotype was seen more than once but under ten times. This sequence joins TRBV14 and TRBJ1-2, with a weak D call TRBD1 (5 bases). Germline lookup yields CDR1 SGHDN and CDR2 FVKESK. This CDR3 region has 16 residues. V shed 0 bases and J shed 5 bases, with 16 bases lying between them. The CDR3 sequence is CASSQDLGAKIYGYTF. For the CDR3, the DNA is TGTGCCAGCAGCCAAGATCTTGGGGCCAAGATTTATGGCTACACCTTC.

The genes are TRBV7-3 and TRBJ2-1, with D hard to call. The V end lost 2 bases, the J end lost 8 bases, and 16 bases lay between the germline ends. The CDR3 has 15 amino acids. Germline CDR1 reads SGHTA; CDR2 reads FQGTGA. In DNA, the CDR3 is TGTGCCAGCAGCTTAGTCTCGGCTGCTTCCCATGAGCAGTTCTTC. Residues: CASSLVSAASHEQFF.

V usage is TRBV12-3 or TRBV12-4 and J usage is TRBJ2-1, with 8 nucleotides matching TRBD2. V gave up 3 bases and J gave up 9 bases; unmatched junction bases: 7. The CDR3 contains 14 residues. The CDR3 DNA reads TGTGCCAGCAGTTTCGGGAGGGCCAGTGGTGAGCAGTTCTTC. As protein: CASSFGRASGEQFF.

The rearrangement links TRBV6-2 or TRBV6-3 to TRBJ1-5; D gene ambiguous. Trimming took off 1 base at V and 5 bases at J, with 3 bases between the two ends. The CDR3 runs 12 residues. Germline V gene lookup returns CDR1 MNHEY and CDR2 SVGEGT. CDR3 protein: CASSYLDQPQHF. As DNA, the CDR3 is TGTGCCAGCAGTTACTTAGATCAGCCCCAGCATTTT.

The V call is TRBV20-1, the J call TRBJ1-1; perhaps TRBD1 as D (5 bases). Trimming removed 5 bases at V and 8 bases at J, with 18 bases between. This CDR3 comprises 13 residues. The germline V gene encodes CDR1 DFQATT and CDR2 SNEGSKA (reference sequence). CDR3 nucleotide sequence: TGCAGTGCTGGCGCGGGCAGGGCTTGGGAAGCTTTCTTT. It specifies CSAGAGRAWEAFF.

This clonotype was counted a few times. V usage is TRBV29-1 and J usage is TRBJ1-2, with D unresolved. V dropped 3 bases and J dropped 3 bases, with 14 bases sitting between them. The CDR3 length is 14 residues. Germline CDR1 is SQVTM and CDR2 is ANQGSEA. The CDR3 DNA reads TGCAGCGTTGAGGCAGGCGAGGTGGACTATGGCTACACCTTC. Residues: CSVEAGEVDYGYTF.

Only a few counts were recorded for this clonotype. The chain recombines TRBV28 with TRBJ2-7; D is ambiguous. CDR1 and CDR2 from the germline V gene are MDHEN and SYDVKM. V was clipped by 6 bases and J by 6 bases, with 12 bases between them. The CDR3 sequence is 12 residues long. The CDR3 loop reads CASRMPSLEQYF. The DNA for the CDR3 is TGTGCCAGCAGGATGCCCTCTCTCGAGCAGTACTTC.

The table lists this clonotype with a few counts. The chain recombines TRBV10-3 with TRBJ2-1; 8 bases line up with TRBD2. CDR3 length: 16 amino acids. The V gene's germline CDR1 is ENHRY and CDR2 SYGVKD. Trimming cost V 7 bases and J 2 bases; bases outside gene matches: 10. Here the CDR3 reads CAITATTGGPYNEQFF. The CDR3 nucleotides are TGTGCCATCACCGCTACCACGGGAGGGCCCTACAATGAGCAGTTCTTC.